A single sample is the source of the 10 T cell receptor beta chains below, sequenced in a study of blood T cell repertoires in COVID-19. Assay: immunoSEQ multiplex PCR; the TCRdb copy retains only in-frame clones and omits some. The table includes some 320,000 clones, approximately 87% detected once. The sequenced sample was peripheral blood. The receptors originated from a woman in her forties or fifties who had recovered from COVID-19.

The chain is built from TRBV5-1 and TRBJ1-2; 7 positions match TRBD1. This CDR3 has 15 amino acids. The germline V gene has CDR1 SGHRS and CDR2 YFSETQ. After removal of 5 bases from V and 6 bases from J, the junction contained 13 bases not matched to a gene. The CDR3 loop is CASSTSSGTVDGYTF. As DNA, the CDR3 is TGCGCCAGCAGTACAAGTTCCGGGACAGTGGATGGCTACACCTTC. Combining the CDR3 with reference TRBV5-1 and TRBJ1-2 gives the whole variable domain KAGVTQTPRYLIKTRGQQVTLSCSPISGHRSVSWYQQTPGQGLQFLFEYFSETQRNKGNFPGRFSGRQFSNSRSEMNVSTLELGDSALYLCASSTSSGTVDGYTFGSGTRLTVV.

The V gene is TRBV14, the J gene TRBJ2-7; a weak D match, TRBD1 (7 bases). V was trimmed by 3 bases and J by 1 base, leaving 13 bases between them. This CDR3 is built from 15 residues. Germline V gene lookup returns CDR1 SGHDN and CDR2 FVKESK. The CDR3 region is CASSQEGTASYEQYF. CDR3 bases: TGTGCCAGCAGCCAGGAGGGGACAGCGTCCTACGAGCAGTACTTC.

Details on this clone: Other DNA sequences in the same sample also yield this CDR3. The chain has TRBV10-3 and TRBJ2-1; 9 bases map to TRBD2. The germline V gene has CDR1 ENHRY and CDR2 SYGVKD. The V segment lost 2 bases and the J segment 5 bases; nucleotides outside the gene matches: 4. This CDR3 comprises 15 residues. CDR3 residues: CAISEGSGGNNEQFF. The CDR3, as DNA: TGTGCCATCAGTGAGGGTAGCGGGGGAAACAATGAGCAGTTCTTC.

The chain couples TRBV19 to TRBJ1-5; 7 bases agree with TRBD1. Looked up from germline, CDR1 is LNHDA and CDR2 is SQIVND (reference sequence). V shed 4 bases and J 13 bases; nucleotides not matched to a gene: 10. The length of the CDR3 is 13 residues. Here the CDR3 reads CASSTLGTDPQHF. CDR3 DNA: TGTGCCAGTAGTACCCTAGGGACAGACCCTCAGCATTTT.

The rearrangement joins TRBV19 to TRBJ2-3, with TRBD2 identical over 8 bases. Germline CDR1 and CDR2: LNHDA and SQIVND (reference sequence). With 7 bases clipped from V and 13 bases from J, the junction kept 13 bases outside the gene matches. The CDR3 sequence is 13 residues long. CDR3 residues: CASTLMGTSRKYF. The CDR3 nucleotides read TGTGCCAGTACTCTAATGGGGACTAGTCGAAAGTATTTT.

A word on this clone: Other nucleotide sequences in the sample specify the same CDR3. CDR3: CSAGDSYEQYF. The CDR3 DNA reads as TGCAGTGCTGGGGACAGCTACGAGCAGTACTTC. The V and J genes are TRBV20-1 and TRBJ2-7; TRBD1 matches at 7 bases. Germline CDR1 is DFQATT and CDR2 is SNEGSKA (reference sequence). Trimming cost V 5 bases and J 3 bases; bases outside gene matches: 1. The CDR3 length is 11 residues.

The CDR3 coding sequence is TGTGCCAGCAGTCTGACTAGCGGACCCTACGAGCAGTACTTC. Translating gives CASSLTSGPYEQYF. V and J are TRBV28 and TRBJ2-7; 9 bases map to TRBD2. The V gene's germline CDR1 is MDHEN and CDR2 SYDVKM. The CDR3 sequence is 14 residues long. V was clipped by 5 bases and J by 2 bases; unmatched bases: 4. The variable domain in full, with the rest retrieved from reference TRBV28 and TRBJ2-7, is DVKVTQSSRYLVKRTGEKVFLECVQDMDHENMFWYRQDPGLGLRLIYFSYDVKMKEKGDIPEGYSVSREKKERFSLILESASTNQTSMYLCASSLTSGPYEQYFGPGTRLTVT.

The rearrangement links TRBV28 to TRBJ1-1, with D perhaps TRBD1 (5 bases). The V end lost 6 bases, the J end lost 5 bases, and 16 bases lay between the germline ends. This CDR3 contains 14 residues. Germline CDR1 is MDHEN and CDR2 is SYDVKM. The CDR3 bases are TGTGCCAGCAGCTCTCAGGGAGGGGAGACTGAAGCTTTCTTT. Translating gives CASSSQGGETEAFF.

The chain carries TRBV16 and TRBJ2-7; 10 nucleotides match TRBD2. V shed 2 bases and J 2 bases; nucleotides not matched to a gene: 3. The V gene's germline CDR1 is KGHSY and CDR2 FQNENV. The CDR3 runs 15 residues. Here the CDR3 reads CASSQKLAGTYEQYF. The CDR3 DNA reads as TGTGCCAGCAGCCAAAAACTAGCGGGAACCTACGAGCAGTACTTC.

The chain links TRBV5-1 to TRBJ2-1; a weak D match, TRBD2 (5 bases). Germline CDR1 is SGHRS and CDR2 is YFSETQ. With 0 bases removed from V and 8 bases from J, the gap between germline ends came to 12 bases. This CDR3 is built from 14 residues. CDR3 loop: CASSLGRGLDEQFF. DNA of the CDR3: TGCGCCAGCAGCTTGGGTCGGGGTCTAGATGAGCAGTTCTTC.